The clone carrying this TCR beta chain has just one count. The sample belongs to a study of neurological immune-mediated disorders. As for time point: longitudinal time-point 2. From the 5' RACE reads, TCRdb called clonotypes with MiXCR, one entry per CDR3 protein. The repertoire includes fewer than 60,000 distinct CDR3 sequences, around 14% of them detected once, and roughly 4.3% sits in the top ten. V trimming: 4 bases; J trimming: 6 bases; junction bases outside the gene matches: 10. CDR1 and CDR2 (germline): SQVTM, ANQGSEA. The CDR3 length is 15 residues. This TCR was recovered from a male donor with HTLV-1-associated myelopathy (HAM/TSP). The sample taken for sequencing was PBMCs. The V gene is TRBV29-1, the J gene TRBJ2-1; 9 positions agree with TRBD2. For the CDR3, the DNA is TGCAGCGTTGCCTCCGGCGGGGGGGGAATCAATGAGCAGTTCTTC. This encodes CSVASGGGGINEQFF.